The 5 T cell receptor beta chains below come from one sample, sequenced in a study of blood T cells in healthy people across ages. With a J-beta primer mix and a sample-barcoded 5' primer, a second PCR ran roughly 6 to 11 cycles. TCRdb analysed the 5' RACE reads with MiXCR anew, one entry per CDR3 protein. The table records around 790,000 distinct CDR3 sequences, around two fifths of them present only once. Sequencing was carried out using blood. The receptor source for this set is a man in his 60s in good health.

A word on this clonotype: This is likely a read error, given that the CDR3 carries no conserved phenylalanine or tryptophan at its end. CDR3 sequence (DNA): TGTGCCTGGCACCGTTTTCCCGACTATGGCTACACCTAC. This translates into CAWHRFPDYGYTY. The V call is TRBV30, the J call TRBJ1-2; D remains ambiguous. Trimming took 5 bases from V and 3 from J, leaving 13 bases between them. The CDR3 sequence is 13 residues long. The V gene's germline CDR1 is GTSNPN and CDR2 SVGIG (reference sequence).

V is TRBV24-1 and J is TRBJ1-1, with D maybe TRBD1 (6 bases). The ends were cut back, 7 bases at V and 0 bases at J, with 17 bases in the middle. This CDR3 is 16 amino acids long. Germline assignment: CDR1 KGHDR and CDR2 SFDVKD. CDR3 loop: CATSDDRNVMNTEAFF. The CDR3 region has the DNA TGTGCCACCAGCGACGACAGGAACGTCATGAACACTGAAGCTTTCTTT.

This clonotype was seen just once. The genes are TRBV10-3 and TRBJ2-1; D could derive from TRBD1 or TRBD2 (5 bases each). The length of the CDR3 is 13 residues. Germline assignment: CDR1 ENHRY and CDR2 SYGVKD. V lost 2 bases and J 7 bases, leaving 9 bases between the germline ends. The CDR3 DNA follows: TGTGCCATCAGTGAGGGGGGTGGGAATGAGCAGTTCTTC. This sequence encodes CAISEGGGNEQFF.

This clonotype was seen a handful of times. The chain carries TRBV7-9 and TRBJ2-3; 13 bases align to TRBD2. J was trimmed by 6 bases and V by 4 bases; bases with no gene match: 10. The CDR3 runs to 17 residues. Germline CDR1 and CDR2: SEHNR and FQNEAQ (reference sequence). The CDR3 sequence is CASSSSTSGGQRDTQYF. The CDR3 region has the DNA TGTGCCAGCAGCTCATCGACTAGCGGGGGGCAAAGGGATACGCAGTATTTT.

The chain employs TRBV12-5 and TRBJ2-1, with TRBD1 matching over 7 bases. CDR1 is LGHNT and CDR2 is FRNRAP in the germline V gene. After removal of 5 bases from V and 8 bases from J, the junction contained 12 bases not matched to a gene. This CDR3 contains 15 residues. The CDR3 spells CASGPGAGGEDEQFF. The DNA of the CDR3 is TGTGCTAGTGGTCCCGGGGCAGGGGGAGAAGATGAGCAGTTCTTC.